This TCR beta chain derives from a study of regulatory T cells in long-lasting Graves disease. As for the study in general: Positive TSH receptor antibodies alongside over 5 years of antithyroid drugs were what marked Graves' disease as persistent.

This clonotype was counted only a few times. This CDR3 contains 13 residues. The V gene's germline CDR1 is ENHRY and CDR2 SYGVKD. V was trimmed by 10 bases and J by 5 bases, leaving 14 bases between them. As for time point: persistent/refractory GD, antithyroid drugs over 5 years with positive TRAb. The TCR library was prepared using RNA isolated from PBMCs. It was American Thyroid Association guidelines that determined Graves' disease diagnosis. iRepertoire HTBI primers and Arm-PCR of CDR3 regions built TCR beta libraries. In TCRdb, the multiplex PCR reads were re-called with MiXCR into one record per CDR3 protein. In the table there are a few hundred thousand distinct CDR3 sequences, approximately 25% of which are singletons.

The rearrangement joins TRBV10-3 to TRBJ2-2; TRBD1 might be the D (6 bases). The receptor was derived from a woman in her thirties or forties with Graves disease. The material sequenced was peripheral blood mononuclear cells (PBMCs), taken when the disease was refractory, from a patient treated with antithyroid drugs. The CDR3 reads CATENRDTGELFF. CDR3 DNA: TGTGCCACAGAAAACAGGGATACCGGGGAGCTGTTTTTT.